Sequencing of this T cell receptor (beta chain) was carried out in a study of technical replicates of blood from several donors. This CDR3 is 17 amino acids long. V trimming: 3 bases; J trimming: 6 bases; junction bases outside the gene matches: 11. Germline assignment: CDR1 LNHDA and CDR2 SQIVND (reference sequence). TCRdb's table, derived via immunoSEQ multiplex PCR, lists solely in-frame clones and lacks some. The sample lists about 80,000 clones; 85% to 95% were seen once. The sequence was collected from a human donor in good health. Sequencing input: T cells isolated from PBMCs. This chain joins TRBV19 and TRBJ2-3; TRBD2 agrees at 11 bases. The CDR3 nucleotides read TGTGCCAGTAGTATCCTAGCGGGAGGCTCCGATAAGGATACGCAGTATTTT. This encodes CASSILAGGSDKDTQYF.